Following are 18 T cell receptor beta chains from one sample sequenced in a study of cytomegalovirus exposure and HLA in healthy donors. The PCR contained 60 Vbeta and 13 Jbeta primers. Repertoires were generated with immunoSEQ multiplex PCR, while TCRdb's copy carries only in-frame clones and drops some. The repertoire holds under 200,000 clones, with 65% to 85% as singletons. Sequenced input: PBMCs. These TCRs come from a woman in her fifties or sixties in good health and CMV-seropositive.

The V and J genes are TRBV11-1 and TRBJ2-1, with D hard to call. This CDR3 is built from 12 residues. The V gene lost 4 bases and the J gene lost 6 bases, with 7 bases spanning the gap. The germline CDR1 and CDR2 sequences are SGHAT and FQDESV (reference sequence). The DNA for the CDR3 is TGTGCCAGCAGCTCAAGAGGCAATGAGCAGTTCTTC. Translation: CASSSRGNEQFF.

In DNA, the CDR3 is TGCGCCAGCAGCCAAGAAGGGACACGTAATTCACCCCTCCACTTT. Its protein is CASSQEGTRNSPLHF. V gene TRBV4-1 combines with J gene TRBJ1-6, with a weak D call TRBD1 (6 bases). Trimming removed 0 bases from V and 6 bases from J, with 9 bases in between. The CDR3 contains 15 residues. Germline V gives CDR1 MGHRA, CDR2 YSYEKL.

The J gene is TRBJ1-3, the V gene TRBV27; TRBD1 is a possible D gene (6 bases). Germline CDR1 MNHEY, CDR2 SMNVEV (reference sequence). The V gene lost 0 bases and the J gene lost 4 bases, with 10 bases spanning the gap. The CDR3 contains 15 residues. Here the CDR3 reads CASSLSQGSGNTIYF. As DNA, the CDR3 is TGTGCCAGCAGTTTATCACAGGGTTCGGGAAACACCATATATTTT.

V and J are TRBV9 and TRBJ1-2; D is undetermined. V lost 4 bases and J lost 5, with 18 bases in between. This CDR3 is built from 15 residues. Germline CDR1 SGDLS, CDR2 YYNGEE. The CDR3 sequence: CASSSGPEGWYGYTF. DNA of the CDR3: TGTGCCAGCAGCTCGGGTCCTGAGGGATGGTATGGCTACACCTTC.

V usage is TRBV10-2 and J usage is TRBJ2-7, with TRBD1 matching 7 bases. CDR1 WSHSY and CDR2 SAAADI come from the germline V gene. The ends lost 5 bases at V and 5 bases at J; junction bases unmatched: 3. This CDR3 spans 12 amino acids. The CDR3 region is CASSPDRDEQYF. In DNA, the CDR3 is TGCGCCAGCAGTCCTGACAGGGACGAGCAGTACTTC.

CDR3 sequence: CASRTTGGLYEQYF. CDR3 coding DNA: TGTGCCAGCAGGACGACAGGGGGCTTATACGAGCAGTACTTC. The chain couples TRBV6-6 to TRBJ2-7; 10 positions agree with TRBD1. From germline, CDR1 is MNHNY and CDR2 SVGAGI (reference sequence). Trimming at V came to 6 bases and at J to 4 bases, leaving 6 bases not matched to a gene. The CDR3 runs to 14 residues.

This clone was observed a few times. The V and J genes are TRBV28 and TRBJ2-5; D not resolved. This CDR3 comprises 12 residues. The germline gives CDR1 MDHEN, CDR2 SYDVKM. Trimming took 2 bases from V and 5 from J, leaving 6 bases between them. The CDR3 nucleotides read TGTGCCAGCAGTTTAGTAGATGAGACCCAGTACTTC. This encodes CASSLVDETQYF.

As concerns this clone: At one end the junction does not follow the germline gene, possibly because of a read error. The rearrangement uses TRBV4-3 and TRBJ1-3; unclear D gene. The CDR3 sequence is 17 residues long. The germline V gene has CDR1 LGHNA and CDR2 YSLEER. The DNA for the CDR3 is TGCGCCAGTAGCCGCCTACCTCCCCTCGTCTCTGGAAACACCATATATTTT. It translates to CASSRLPPLVSGNTIYF.

The rearrangement links TRBV7-8 to TRBJ2-3, with 8 bases identical to TRBD2. V lost 0 bases and J lost 2; bases outside the gene matches: 4. This CDR3 region has 16 residues. Per the germline V gene, CDR1 is SGHVS and CDR2 is FQNEAQ. The DNA of the CDR3 is TGTGCCAGCAGCTTAGCCAGCGGGGGCAACACAGATACGCAGTATTTT. Its protein product is CASSLASGGNTDTQYF.

V and J are TRBV2 and TRBJ2-2, with TRBD1 matching over 9 bases. V was clipped by 11 bases and J by 2 bases; unmatched bases: 9. The CDR3 contains 15 residues. From germline, CDR1 is SNHLY and CDR2 FYNNEI. This CDR3 reads CASTDRGENTGELFF. CDR3 nucleotide sequence: TGTGCCTCCACAGACAGGGGGGAAAACACCGGGGAGCTGTTTTTT.

This clone occurred a few times. The J gene is TRBJ1-2, the V gene TRBV19; 7 bases agree with TRBD1. From germline, CDR1 is LNHDA and CDR2 SQIVND (reference sequence). J lost 3 bases, V lost 1 base, and 5 bases had no gene match. The CDR3 runs 15 residues. CDR3 in amino acids: CASSIGDRVHYGYTF. CDR3 in DNA: TGTGCCAGTAGTATAGGAGACAGGGTCCACTATGGCTACACCTTC.

This clone was counted a few times. Additional DNA sequences in this sample encode the identical CDR3. The CDR3 reads CASSLEGLASHNEQFF. As DNA, the CDR3 is TGTGCCAGCAGCTTAGAGGGACTAGCATCTCACAATGAGCAGTTCTTC. The chain has TRBV7-9 and TRBJ2-1; 9 nucleotides match TRBD2. V gave up 1 base and J gave up 5 bases; unmatched junction bases: 6. The length of the CDR3 is 16 residues. CDR1 is SEHNR and CDR2 is FQNEAQ in the germline V gene (reference sequence).

This sequence joins TRBV6-5 and TRBJ1-2; 7 bases match TRBD1. This CDR3 is built from 14 residues. J lost 5 bases, V lost 6 bases, and 9 bases had no gene match. Looked up from germline, CDR1 is MNHEY and CDR2 is SVGAGI. In nucleotides, the CDR3 is TGTGCCAGCAGCCGCACAGGGGCCTTATATGGCTACACCTTC. Its protein is CASSRTGALYGYTF.

The chain joins TRBV12-2 to TRBJ1-6; the table gives TRBD1 as D, unverified against the DNA. TRBV12-2 is deemed a pseudogene. The CDR3 runs 14 residues. The CDR3 region has the DNA TGTGCAAGTCGCGGACGGGACAGCAATTCACCCCTCCACTTT. Residues: CASRGRDSNSPLHF.

J is TRBJ1-4 and V is TRBV30; possible D gene TRBD1, 6 bases. V dropped 3 bases and J dropped 6 bases, with 11 bases sitting between them. CDR3 length: 13 amino acids. From germline, CDR1 is GTSNPN and CDR2 SVGIG (reference sequence). The CDR3 nucleotides read TGTGCCTGGAGATTACAGGGAGATGAAAAACTGTTTTTT. Translating it yields CAWRLQGDEKLFF. The full variable domain, completed using reference TRBV30 and TRBJ1-4, is SQTIHQWPATLVQPVGSPLSLECTVEGTSNPNLYWYRQAAGRGLQLLFYSVGIGQISSEVPQNLSASRPQDRQFILSSKKLLLSDSGFYLCAWRLQGDEKLFFGSGTQLSVL.

This clone has a single count. The chain employs TRBV11-1 and TRBJ1-4; TRBD1 agrees at 8 bases. This CDR3 has 15 residues. Germline CDR1 SGHAT, CDR2 FQDESV (reference sequence). V lost 5 bases to trimming and J lost 2 bases; unmatched junction nucleotides: 4. CDR3 sequence (DNA): TGTGCCAGCAGCCTCCAGGGGGCGACTAATGAAAAACTGTTTTTT. This translates into CASSLQGATNEKLFF.

The chain is built from TRBV18 and TRBJ2-4, with 12 bases that match TRBD2. The V gene's germline CDR1 is KGHSH and CDR2 LQKENI. This CDR3 contains 15 residues. The trim removed 6 bases at V and 8 bases at J, leaving 8 bases unmatched. CDR3 DNA: TGTGCCAGCTCCCCTAGCGGGGGGGCCGCGGACATTCAGTACTTC. Its protein is CASSPSGGAADIQYF. The full variable domain, in which reference TRBV18 and TRBJ2-4 provide the parts outside the CDR3, is NAGVMQNPRHLVRRRGQEARLRCSPMKGHSHVYWYRQLPEEGLKFMVYLQKENIIDESGMPKERFSAEFPKEGPSILRIQQVVRGDSAAYFCASSPSGGAADIQYFGAGTRLSVL.

The CDR3 DNA reads as TGTGCCAGTAGTACTGGTGGACAGTCCACAGATACGCAGTATTTT. Translated: CASSTGGQSTDTQYF. The rearrangement links TRBV19 to TRBJ2-3, with a tentative D call TRBD1 (6 bases). Germline lookup yields CDR1 LNHDA and CDR2 SQIVND (reference sequence). There are 15 residues in the CDR3. V was cut by 4 bases and J by 2 bases, with 13 bases left in between.